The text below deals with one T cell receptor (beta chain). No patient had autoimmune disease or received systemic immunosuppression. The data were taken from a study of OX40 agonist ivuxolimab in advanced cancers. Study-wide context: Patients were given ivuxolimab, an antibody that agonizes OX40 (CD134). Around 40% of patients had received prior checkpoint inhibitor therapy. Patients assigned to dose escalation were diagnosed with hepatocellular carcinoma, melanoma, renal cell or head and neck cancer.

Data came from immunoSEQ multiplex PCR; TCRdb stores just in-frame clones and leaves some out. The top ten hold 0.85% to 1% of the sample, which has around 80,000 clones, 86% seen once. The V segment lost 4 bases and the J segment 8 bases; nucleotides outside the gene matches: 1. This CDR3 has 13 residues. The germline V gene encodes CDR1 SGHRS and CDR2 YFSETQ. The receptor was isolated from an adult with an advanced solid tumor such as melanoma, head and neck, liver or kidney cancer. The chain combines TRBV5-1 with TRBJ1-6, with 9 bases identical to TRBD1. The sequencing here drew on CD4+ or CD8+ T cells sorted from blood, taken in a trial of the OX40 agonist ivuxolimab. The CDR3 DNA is TGCGCCAGCAGCCGGGACAGGGATTCACCCCTCCACTTT. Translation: CASSRDRDSPLHF. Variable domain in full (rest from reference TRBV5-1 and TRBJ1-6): KAGVTQTPRYLIKTRGQQVTLSCSPISGHRSVSWYQQTPGQGLQFLFEYFSETQRNKGNFPGRFSGRQFSNSRSEMNVSTLELGDSALYLCASSRDRDSPLHFGNGTRLTVT.